These 28 T cell receptor beta chains came from one sample sequenced in a study of CD8 T cells in ankylosing spondylitis. TCRdb reprocessed the 5' RACE reads via MiXCR and lists one record per CDR3 protein. The data hold some 180,000 distinct CDR3 sequences, with about 18% observed a single time. Sequenced sample: blood, either unsorted or a sorted T cell fraction (not recorded which). The receptors come from a male donor aged 10-35 years with ankylosing spondylitis or in good health (not recorded which).

The chain employs TRBV27 and TRBJ2-5; no clear D. In germline, CDR1 is MNHEY, CDR2 SMNVEV (reference sequence). V lost 2 bases and J lost 5, with 9 bases in between. The CDR3 spans 13 residues. CDR3 sequence (DNA): TGTGCCAGCAGTTTAGGTGTCTTCGAGACCCAGTACTTC. Protein: CASSLGVFETQYF.

The chain joins TRBV29-1 to TRBJ2-1, with D uncertain. This CDR3 contains 14 residues. Germline values: CDR1 SQVTM, CDR2 ANQGSEA. Between the trimmed V and J ends, which lost 2 bases and 0 bases, there was a span of 8 bases. This CDR3 is CSVETTHSYNEQFF. CDR3 nucleotides: TGCAGCGTTGAAACCACCCACTCCTACAATGAGCAGTTCTTC.

This clonotype was recorded at least ten times. This chain links TRBV15 with TRBJ2-5; D remains ambiguous. V lost 0 bases and J 5 bases, leaving 19 bases between the germline ends. The germline CDR1 and CDR2 sequences are LNHNV and YYDKDF (reference sequence). CDR3 length: 17 amino acids. CDR3 amino acids: CATSRDLSGLLGETQYF. The CDR3 DNA reads as TGTGCCACCAGCAGAGATCTCTCGGGCCTGTTGGGTGAGACCCAGTACTTC.

Many counts were recorded for this clonotype. The CDR3 region has the DNA TGCGCCAGCAGCTCCCGGGACTTAAGCACAGATACGCAGTATTTT. This codes for CASSSRDLSTDTQYF. This rearrangement joins TRBV5-1 to TRBJ2-3; the D gene is possibly TRBD2 (6 bases). Germline lookup yields CDR1 SGHRS and CDR2 YFSETQ. Trimming shortened V by 3 bases and J by 0 bases, and 11 bases separated the two germline ends. The CDR3 has 15 amino acids. Full variable domain (missing parts from reference TRBV5-1 and TRBJ2-3): KAGVTQTPRYLIKTRGQQVTLSCSPISGHRSVSWYQQTPGQGLQFLFEYFSETQRNKGNFPGRFSGRQFSNSRSEMNVSTLELGDSALYLCASSSRDLSTDTQYFGPGTRLTVL.

This clonotype was observed at least ten times. The rearrangement links TRBV18 to TRBJ2-1, with TRBD2 matching 8 bases. Germline values: CDR1 KGHSH, CDR2 LQKENI. The CDR3 spans 14 residues. V lost 6 bases and J lost 8; bases outside the gene matches: 9. CDR3 residues: CASSGTRPPHEQFF. In DNA form, the CDR3 reads TGTGCCAGCTCGGGGACTAGGCCGCCCCATGAGCAGTTCTTC.

The CDR3 is CASSFPQAGVISGANVLTF. CDR3 in DNA: TGTGCCAGCAGCTTCCCTCAAGCGGGAGTCATCTCTGGGGCCAACGTCCTGACTTTC. The chain employs TRBV7-8 and TRBJ2-6, with 8 nucleotides matching TRBD2. V lost 3 bases, J lost 0 bases, and 10 bases stayed unmatched. The CDR3 has 19 residues. Germline-derived CDR1 and CDR2 are SGHVS and FQNEAQ.

This clonotype came up many times. The rearrangement joins TRBV9 to TRBJ2-1; 7 bases are a match to TRBD2. The CDR3 is made up of 15 amino acids. CDR1 and CDR2 from the germline V gene are SGDLS and YYNGEE. V shed 0 bases, J shed 1 base, and the junction held 1 base outside the gene matches. The DNA of the CDR3 is TGTGCCAGCAGCGTAGCGGGGGGATCCTACAATGAGCAGTTCTTC. Its translation: CASSVAGGSYNEQFF.

The chain is built from TRBV30 and TRBJ2-7, with a weak D call TRBD1 (6 bases). CDR3 length: 13 residues. The V end lost 2 bases, the J end lost 6 bases, and 14 bases lay between the germline ends. The germline V gene encodes CDR1 GTSNPN and CDR2 SVGIG (reference sequence). The DNA of the CDR3 is TGTGCCTGGAGTAACGGACAGTGGGGCGAGCAGTACTTC. Encoded protein: CAWSNGQWGEQYF.

This clonotype has at least ten counts. The chain has TRBV7-8 and TRBJ1-2; D unresolved. This CDR3 has 12 amino acids. Looked up from germline, CDR1 is SGHVS and CDR2 is FQNEAQ. The V and J ends lost 1 base and 8 bases respectively, with 8 bases between them. In DNA, the CDR3 is TGTGCCAGCAGCTTAGAAGGGTTCGGCTACACCTTC. Amino acids: CASSLEGFGYTF.

In this sample, this clonotype turned up many times. V gene TRBV15 combines with J gene TRBJ2-7; the match to TRBD1 covers 10 bases. With V trimmed by 4 bases and J by 1 base, 4 bases remained unmatched. This CDR3 has 15 residues. Germline CDR1 and CDR2: LNHNV and YYDKDF (reference sequence). The CDR3 reads CATSTRDRGSYEQYF. The CDR3 region has the DNA TGTGCCACCAGCACCCGGGACAGGGGTTCCTACGAGCAGTACTTC.

J is TRBJ2-1 and V is TRBV6-1; 14 nucleotides agree with TRBD2. The CDR3 covers 13 residues. Germline trimming cut 11 bases from V and 7 bases from J; bases unmatched to any gene: 4. Looked up from germline, CDR1 is MNHNS and CDR2 is SASEGT. The CDR3 here is CASGLAGENEQFF. As DNA, the CDR3 is TGTGCCTCGGGACTAGCGGGAGAAAATGAGCAGTTCTTC.

The V call is TRBV29-1, the J call TRBJ2-5, with unresolved D. The ends were cut back, 1 base at V and 5 bases at J, with 14 bases in the middle. From germline, CDR1 is SQVTM and CDR2 ANQGSEA. The CDR3 runs to 14 residues. CDR3 bases: TGCAGCGTTGAAGTGACATACCATTCCGAGACCCAGTACTTC. Its translation: CSVEVTYHSETQYF.

This clonotype was seen many times. The rearrangement links TRBV12-3 or TRBV12-4 to TRBJ1-5; D unresolved. Trimming took 2 bases from V and 2 from J, leaving 10 bases between them. The length of the CDR3 is 15 residues. The CDR3 loop is CASSLSGGGNQPQHF. In DNA, the CDR3 is TGTGCCAGCAGTTTAAGCGGAGGAGGCAATCAGCCCCAGCATTTT.

This clonotype showed up many times. The V call is TRBV5-1, the J call TRBJ2-5; D perhaps matches TRBD1 (5 bases). The V gene lost 0 bases and the J gene lost 5 bases, with 8 bases spanning the gap. The CDR3 extends over 13 amino acids. Per the germline V gene, CDR1 is SGHRS and CDR2 is YFSETQ. CDR3: CASSLARAETQYF. The CDR3 DNA reads as TGCGCCAGCAGCTTGGCCAGGGCGGAGACCCAGTACTTC.

This clonotype has ten or more counts. The rearrangement uses TRBV6-2 or TRBV6-3 and TRBJ2-1; TRBD1 aligns across 10 bases. The CDR3 consists of 13 residues. Trimming took 8 bases from V and 9 from J; bases not matched to a gene: 7. The V gene's germline CDR1 is MNHEY and CDR2 SVGEGT. The CDR3 DNA reads as TGTGCCAGCCGGGACAGGGGTGAGAGTGAGCAGTTCTTC. It codes for CASRDRGESEQFF.

This clonotype appeared many times. The rearrangement joins TRBV6-2 or TRBV6-3 to TRBJ2-7; possible D gene TRBD2, 5 bases. Deletions cut 2 bases from V and 5 bases from J, with 16 bases between. Germline-derived CDR1 and CDR2 are MNHEY and SVGEGT. This CDR3 contains 15 residues. Written as DNA, the CDR3 is TGTGCCAGCAGTTACGAATCATCACTGGGAGACGAGCAGTACTTC. Translated, it gives CASSYESSLGDEQYF.

With regard to this clonotype: Being one base from a much bigger clone, this may be a read error. The rearrangement joins TRBV18 to TRBJ2-1; no clear D gene. The V gene lost 5 bases and the J gene lost 12 bases, with 17 bases spanning the gap. This CDR3 is built from 13 residues. The germline V gene has CDR1 KGHSH and CDR2 LQKENI. CDR3 amino acids: CASSVALVDVQFF. CDR3 bases: TGTGCCAGCTCAGTGGCCCTTGTAGATGTGCAGTTCTTC. The whole variable domain, filled in from reference TRBV18 and TRBJ2-1, reads NAGVMQNPRHLVRRRGQEARLRCSPMKGHSHVYWYRQLPEEGLKFMVYLQKENIIDESGMPKERFSAEFPKEGPSILRIQQVVRGDSAAYFCASSVALVDVQFFGPGTRLTVL.

There are many counts of this clonotype. The chain couples TRBV7-9 to TRBJ1-4; 7 bases line up with TRBD1. The V gene end was trimmed by 2 bases and the J gene end by 6 bases; junction bases not matched to a gene: 6. Germline CDR1 and CDR2: SEHNR and FQNEAQ (reference sequence). The CDR3 totals 15 residues. CDR3 residues: CASSLLPGGDEKLFF. CDR3 bases: TGTGCCAGCAGCTTATTGCCAGGGGGGGATGAAAAACTGTTTTTT.

The chain has TRBV29-1 and TRBJ1-1; possible D gene TRBD1, 5 bases. V gave up 3 bases and J gave up 3 bases, with 14 bases separating them. This CDR3 is 14 amino acids long. Germline V gene sequence: CDR1 SQVTM, CDR2 ANQGSEA. CDR3 in amino acids: CSVESGRGDTEAFF. The CDR3 bases are TGCAGCGTTGAGTCGGGCAGAGGGGACACTGAAGCTTTCTTT. The full variable domain, with the rest looked up from reference TRBV29-1 and TRBJ1-1, is SAVISQKPSRDICQRGTSLTIQCQVDSQVTMMFWYRQQPGQSLTLIATANQGSEATYESGFVIDKFPISRPNLTFSTLTVSNMSPEDSSIYLCSVESGRGDTEAFFGQGTRLTVV.

The chain joins TRBV12-3 or TRBV12-4 to TRBJ1-2, with a weak D call TRBD1 (5 bases). This CDR3 is built from 12 residues. V was trimmed by 3 bases and J by 5 bases, leaving 7 bases between them. The DNA of the CDR3 is TGTGCCAGCAGTTTCCAGGGTTATGGCTACACCTTC. It translates to CASSFQGYGYTF.

This clonotype was seen ten or more times. The V call is TRBV28, the J call TRBJ1-5; D is perhaps TRBD1 (5 bases). The germline V gene has CDR1 MDHEN and CDR2 SYDVKM. This CDR3 has 14 amino acids. Trimming shortened V by 5 bases and J by 6 bases, and 14 bases separated the two germline ends. This chain's CDR3 is CASSGVGGGQPQHF. The CDR3 nucleotides are TGTGCCAGCAGTGGGGTGGGGGGGGGTCAGCCCCAGCATTTT.

This clonotype was counted at least ten times. The chain has TRBV4-3 and TRBJ2-1; TRBD2 is a possible D gene (7 bases). Germline V gene lookup returns CDR1 LGHNA and CDR2 YSLEER. Trimming cost V 0 bases and J 8 bases, with 20 bases left between them. This CDR3 has 17 residues. The CDR3 DNA sequence: TGCGCCAGCAGCCAAGAACCTGAGGGGGGGCTTATAGATGAGCAGTTCTTC. Translation: CASSQEPEGGLIDEQFF.

This clonotype has only a few counts. The V call is TRBV23-1, the J call TRBJ2-1; the D gene is possibly TRBD2 (6 bases). TRBV23-1 is flagged as an ORF with uncertain function. The CDR3 spans 16 residues. Between the trimmed V and J ends, which lost 5 bases and 10 bases, there was a span of 24 bases. In DNA, the CDR3 is TGCGCCAGCAGTTTCGGAGACTGGGACTTCAGTAGAGAGCAGTTCTTC. It specifies CASSFGDWDFSREQFF.

This clonotype was detected ten times or more. The V call is TRBV7-3, the J call TRBJ2-1; 9 bases agree with TRBD2. Trimming removed 0 bases from V and 6 bases from J; junction bases left unmatched: 3. This CDR3 region has 15 residues. The germline CDR1 and CDR2 sequences are SGHTA and FQGTGA. The chain's CDR3 is CASSLTSGRFNEQFF. The CDR3 bases are TGTGCCAGCAGCTTAACTAGCGGGAGATTCAATGAGCAGTTCTTC.

V and J are TRBV6-1 and TRBJ1-4; D is undetermined. The CDR3 is 15 residues long. Germline V CDR1 and CDR2: MNHNS, SASEGT. V dropped 6 bases and J dropped 3 bases, with 14 bases sitting between them. The CDR3 nucleotides are TGTGCCAGCAGAATGTCGTTGTCTCCTAATGAAAAACTGTTTTTT. Encoded protein: CASRMSLSPNEKLFF.

This clonotype was seen ten or more times. The chain has TRBV28 and TRBJ1-2; 7 bases are shared with TRBD1. There are 12 residues in the CDR3. The junction had 1 base not matched to a gene; V was cut back by 4 bases and J by 5 bases. The germline gives CDR1 MDHEN, CDR2 SYDVKM. CDR3 DNA: TGTGCCAGCAGTTCACAGGGGTATGGCTACACCTTC. It is translated as CASSSQGYGYTF.

In this sample, this clonotype turned up many times. The V and J genes are TRBV12-3 or TRBV12-4 and TRBJ2-5; TRBD1 agrees at 11 bases. V dropped 6 bases and J dropped 5; count of bases not matched to a gene: 8. CDR3 length: 15 residues. As DNA, the CDR3 is TGTGCCAGCAGCCAGAGGACAGGGGGCACGGAGACCCAGTACTTC. It specifies CASSQRTGGTETQYF.

This clonotype was seen many times. The chain employs TRBV4-1 and TRBJ2-5; D gene uncertain. This CDR3 comprises 17 residues. CDR1 is MGHRA and CDR2 is YSYEKL in the germline V gene. Deletions cut 0 bases from V and 2 bases from J, with 16 bases between. The CDR3 DNA follows: TGCGCCAGCAGCCAAGAGGATCAGGCCCCAACTCAAGAGACCCAGTACTTC. Its protein product is CASSQEDQAPTQETQYF.